A single T cell receptor (beta chain) is shown here with its context. The data belong to a study of blood T cell repertoires in COVID-19. Overall study: In each case, the material was cDNA or gDNA derived from T cells, B-cell-depleted T cells, or PBMCs.

Sequenced by immunoSEQ multiplex PCR; TCRdb stores in-frame clones only, minus some. The profile covers approximately 150,000 clones, with about 87% appearing a single time and roughly 37% taken by the ten largest. J gave up 7 bases and V 8 bases, and 11 bases lay outside the gene matches. CDR3 length: 16 amino acids. Germline CDR1 reads SEHNR; CDR2 reads FQNEAQ (reference sequence). Sequenced material: peripheral blood. This receptor was identified in a man aged 50-59 years who had recovered from COVID-19. The chain combines TRBV7-9 with TRBJ2-2, with 12 bases lining up with TRBD1. The CDR3 region is CASLGPGQGANGELFF. Here the CDR3 DNA reads TGTGCCAGCTTGGGGCCGGGACAGGGGGCTAACGGGGAGCTGTTTTTT.